This T cell receptor (beta chain) was sequenced for a study of chemoradiotherapy in HPV16-positive cancers. Study in general: Functional T-cell assays on a couple of HPV16-positive patients' cells defined candidate HPV-specific clones and common TCR motifs. Notes on the study in general: HPV-specific T cells were functionally defined from only two HPV16-positive patients. During treatment, candidate HPV-specific clones and E7-related motifs expanded in tumor.

Using immunoSEQ multiplex PCR, the repertoire was profiled, and TCRdb retains in-frame clones only, with some absent. The sample carries 4,000 to 5,000 clones, over 70% recorded once. Regarding this clone: The antigen is not known.

Germline V lookup: CDR1 SGHTA, CDR2 FQGNSA. The ends lost 1 base at V and 4 bases at J; junction bases unmatched: 4. This CDR3 is 15 amino acids long. The sequencing used tumor tissue, collected from a patient who underwent chemoradiotherapy. The TCR comes from a human donor with HPV-associated anogenital cancer. V is TRBV7-2 and J is TRBJ2-5, with 9 bases fitting TRBD2. This chain's CDR3 is CASSLVGGRAETQYF. For the CDR3, the DNA is TGTGCCAGCAGCTTAGTAGGCGGGAGGGCAGAGACCCAGTACTTC. The full variable domain, with the rest looked up from reference TRBV7-2 and TRBJ2-5, is GAGVSQSPSNKVTEKGKDVELRCDPISGHTALYWYRQSLGQGLEFLIYFQGNSAPDKSGLPSDRFSAERTGGSVSTLTIQRTQQEDSAVYLCASSLVGGRAETQYFGPGTRLLVL.